The entry that follows covers one T cell receptor (beta chain) sequence. This specimen belongs to a study of blood T cell repertoires in COVID-19. TCRdb's table, derived via immunoSEQ multiplex PCR, lists solely in-frame clones and lacks some. The sample contains 19,000 or so clones, 75% to 85% of which appear only once. This TCR was sampled from a man aged 80 or over with acute or convalescent COVID-19. The sequencing input was peripheral blood.

CDR3 in amino acids: CASRRGTDSYEQYF. CDR3 DNA sequence: TGTGCCAGCAGACGCGGGACCGACTCCTACGAGCAGTACTTC. The rearrangement links TRBV7-2 to TRBJ2-7; possible D gene TRBD2, 6 bases. In germline, CDR1 is SGHTA, CDR2 FQGNSA. V was cut by 6 bases and J by 0 bases, with 12 bases left in between. This CDR3 contains 14 residues.